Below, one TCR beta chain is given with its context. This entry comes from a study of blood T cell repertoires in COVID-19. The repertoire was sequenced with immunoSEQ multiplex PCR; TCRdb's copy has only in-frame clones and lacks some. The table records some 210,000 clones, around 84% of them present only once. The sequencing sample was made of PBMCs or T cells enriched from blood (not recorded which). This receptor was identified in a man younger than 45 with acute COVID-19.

CDR3 in DNA: TGTGCCAGCAGTCCGGGACAGGGGGCTATAGAGTATGAAAAACTGTTTTTT. Its protein product is CASSPGQGAIEYEKLFF. The gene calls are TRBV6-6 and TRBJ1-4; 12 bases fit TRBD1. Trimming at V came to 5 bases and at J to 6 bases, leaving 10 bases not matched to a gene. The CDR3 has 17 amino acids. Germline CDR1 and CDR2: MNHNY and SVGAGI (reference sequence).